This record concerns one TCR beta chain sequence. The sample comes from a study of cytotoxic CD8 clonotypes in ibrutinib-treated CLL. The germline V gene has CDR1 GTSNPN and CDR2 SVGIG (reference sequence). The CDR3 has 14 residues. V lost 0 bases to trimming and J lost 5 bases, with 13 bases between them. Sequencing used immunoSEQ multiplex PCR; TCRdb keeps in-frame clones, though not all of them. The sample lists over 120,000 clones, over 75% occurring once. The sequenced sample was PBMCs, obtained after 36 months of ibrutinib treatment. This chain joins TRBV30 and TRBJ1-2; D ambiguous. The TCR comes from a human donor with chronic lymphocytic leukemia. CDR3 sequence reads: CAWSVHLGRYGYTF. CDR3 in DNA: TGTGCCTGGAGTGTACACCTCGGAAGGTATGGCTACACCTTC.